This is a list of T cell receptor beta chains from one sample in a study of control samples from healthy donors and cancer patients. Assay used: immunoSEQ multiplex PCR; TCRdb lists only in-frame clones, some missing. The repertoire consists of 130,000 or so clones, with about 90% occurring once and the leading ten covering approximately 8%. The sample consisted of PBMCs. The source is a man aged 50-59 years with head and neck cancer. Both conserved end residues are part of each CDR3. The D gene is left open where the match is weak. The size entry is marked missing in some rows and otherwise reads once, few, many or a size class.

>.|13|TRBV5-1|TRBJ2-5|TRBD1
CASSSGQEETQYF
TGCGCCAGCAGCTCGGGACAGGAAGAGACCCAGTACTTC
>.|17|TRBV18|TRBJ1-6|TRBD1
CASSPRGGGQESSPLHF
TGTGCCAGCTCACCAAGGGGAGGGGGCCAAGAATCGTCACCCCTCCACTTT
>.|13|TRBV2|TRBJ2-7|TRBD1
CASSGQGFYEQYF
TGTGCCAGCAGTGGACAGGGATTCTACGAGCAGTACTTC
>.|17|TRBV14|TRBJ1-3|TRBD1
CASSPAGQPFSGNTIYF
TGTGCCAGCAGCCCCGCGGGACAGCCCTTCTCTGGAAACACCATATATTTT
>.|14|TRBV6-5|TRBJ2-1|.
CASHPRGPYNEQFF
TGTGCCAGCCACCCCCGGGGGCCCTACAATGAGCAGTTCTTC
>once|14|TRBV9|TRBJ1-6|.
CASRPGGVNSPLHF
TGTGCCAGTCGTCCGGGGGGAGTTAATTCACCCCTCCACTTT
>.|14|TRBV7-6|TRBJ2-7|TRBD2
CASSLGLAGTEQYF
TGTGCCAGCAGCTTAGGACTAGCGGGAACCGAGCAGTACTTC
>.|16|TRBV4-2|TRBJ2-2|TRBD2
CASSPSGGAFTGELFF
TGTGCCAGCAGCCCTAGCGGGGGGGCCTTCACCGGGGAGCTGTTTTTT
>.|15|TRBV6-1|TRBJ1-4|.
CASSEQSSTNEKLFF
TGTGCCAGCAGTGAACAGAGCTCAACTAATGAAAAACTGTTTTTT
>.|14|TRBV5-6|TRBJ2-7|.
CASSKDRTTYEQYF
TGTGCCAGCAGCAAGGACCGTACCACCTACGAGCAGTACTTC
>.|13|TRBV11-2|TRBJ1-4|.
CASSFGYNEKLFF
TGTGCCAGCAGCTTTGGGTATAATGAAAAACTGTTTTTT
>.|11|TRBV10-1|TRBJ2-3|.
CASSEGRQQYF
TGCGCCAGCAGTGAGGGAAGACAGCAGTATTTT
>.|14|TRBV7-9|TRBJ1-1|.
CASSQWTENTEAFF
TGTGCCAGCAGTCAATGGACAGAAAACACTGAAGCTTTCTTT
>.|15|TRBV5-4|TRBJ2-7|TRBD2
CASSFGGVSSYEQYF
TGTGCCAGCAGCTTCGGGGGGGTTAGTTCCTACGAGCAGTACTTC
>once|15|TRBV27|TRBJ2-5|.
CASSLAGTTQETQYF
TGTGCCAGCAGTTTAGCGGGGACGACTCAAGAGACCCAGTACTTC
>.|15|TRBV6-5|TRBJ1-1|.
CASRYGPPGEPEAFF
TGTGCCAGCAGGTACGGACCTCCCGGGGAACCTGAAGCTTTCTTT
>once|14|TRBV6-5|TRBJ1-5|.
CASSRDPQNQPQHF
TGTGCCAGCAGCCGGGACCCTCAGAATCAGCCCCAGCATTTT
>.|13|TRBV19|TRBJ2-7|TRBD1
CAPRQGMAYEQYF
TGTGCCCCACGACAGGGAATGGCCTACGAGCAGTACTTC
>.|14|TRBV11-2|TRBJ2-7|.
CASSLEDRTFEQYF
TGTGCCAGCAGCTTAGAAGACAGAACGTTCGAGCAGTACTTC
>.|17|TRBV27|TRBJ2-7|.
CASSFAQGPSPPYEQYF
TGTGCCAGCAGTTTTGCGCAGGGCCCATCGCCTCCCTACGAGCAGTACTTC
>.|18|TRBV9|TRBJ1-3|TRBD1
CASSPRTGSGLSGNTIYF
TGTGCCAGCAGCCCAAGGACAGGGAGCGGCCTCTCTGGAAACACCATATATTTT
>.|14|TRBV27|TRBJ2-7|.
CASSSGTPTYEQYF
TGTGCCAGTTCCTCCGGGACTCCAACCTACGAGCAGTACTTC
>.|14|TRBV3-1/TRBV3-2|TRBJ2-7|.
CASSPRVSSYEQYF
TGTGCCAGCAGCCCCCGGGTGAGCTCCTACGAGCAGTACTTC
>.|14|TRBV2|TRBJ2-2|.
CASSLDLGTGELFF
TGTGCCAGCAGTCTAGACCTGGGCACCGGGGAGCTGTTTTTT
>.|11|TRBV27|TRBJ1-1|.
CASRGWGEAFF
TGTGCCAGCAGGGGGTGGGGTGAAGCTTTCTTT
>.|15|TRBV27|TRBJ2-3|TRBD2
CASSIGTSGTDTQYF
TGTGCCAGCAGTATCGGGACTAGCGGCACAGATACGCAGTATTTT
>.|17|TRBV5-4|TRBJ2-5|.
CASSLGLEGTAQETQYF
TGTGCCAGCAGCTTGGGTCTTGAGGGAACGGCCCAAGAGACCCAGTACTTC
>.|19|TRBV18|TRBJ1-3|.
CASSPSLDRRDYSGNTIYF
TGTGCCAGCTCACCTTCACTCGATAGGCGGGACTACTCTGGAAACACCATATATTTT
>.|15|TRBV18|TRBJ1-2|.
CASSANSQGVYGYTF
TGTGCCAGCTCAGCCAATTCACAGGGAGTCTATGGCTACACCTTC
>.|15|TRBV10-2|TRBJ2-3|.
CASSEAISSTDTQYF
TGCGCCAGCAGTGAAGCGATATCTAGCACAGATACGCAGTATTTT
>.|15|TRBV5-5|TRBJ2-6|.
CASSFGGTGANVLTF
TGTGCCAGCAGCTTTGGGGGCACTGGGGCCAACGTCCTGACTTTC